This entry describes one TCR beta chain. Its target is not known. This sample is part of a study of OX40 agonist ivuxolimab in advanced cancers. Using immunoSEQ multiplex PCR, the repertoire was profiled, and TCRdb retains in-frame clones only, with some absent. The profile covers 40,000 to 55,000 clones, with 80% appearing a single time and less than 11% taken by the ten largest. V lost 1 base to trimming and J lost 0 bases, with 9 bases between them. CDR1 MDHEN and CDR2 SYDVKM come from the germline V gene. This CDR3 spans 15 amino acids. Regarding the study as a whole: Some patients without response likewise showed low normalized clonal expansion.

Sequencing was performed on CD4+ or CD8+ T cells sorted from blood, taken in a trial of the OX40 agonist ivuxolimab. The genes are TRBV28 and TRBJ1-2, with D unclear. The TCR was taken from an adult with an advanced solid tumor such as melanoma, head and neck, liver or kidney cancer. DNA for the CDR3: TGTGCCAGCAGTTTATCGCCAGGAGCTAACTATGGCTACACCTTC. Translated: CASSLSPGANYGYTF.